The clone carrying this T cell receptor beta chain was seen only a few times. Its antigen remains unknown. ViraFEST used viral peptide pools to expand antigen-specific CD4+ T cells before sequencing. Isolation of CD4+ T cells took place after about ten days of culture. These data originate in a study of vaccination effects on CD4 cells after COVID-19. Libraries were prepared by immunoSEQ multiplex PCR; TCRdb keeps only in-frame clonotypes and omits some of them. The repertoire holds 50,000 to 65,000 clones, about four fifths seen once, with under 3% in the top ten. Germline CDR1 and CDR2: KGHSH and LQKENI. V was clipped by 5 bases and J by 12 bases, with 17 bases between them. CDR3 length: 13 amino acids.

The chain carries TRBV18 and TRBJ2-4, with D tentatively TRBD1 or TRBD2 (5 bases each). Specimen: CD4+ T cells from PBMCs cultured with HCoV-229E spike peptides, collected before COVID-19 vaccination. The TCR comes from a human donor who received a COVID-19 vaccine. As DNA, the CDR3 is TGTGCCAGCTCAGCCGGGACGGACACCAGTCAGTACTTC. Amino acids: CASSAGTDTSQYF.